This TCR beta chain was documented in a study of monozygotic twins with inflammatory bowel disease. The CDR3 runs 17 residues. Germline V lookup: CDR1 SGHRS, CDR2 YFSETQ. As to this clonotype: Its target is unknown.

After re-calling the 5' RACE reads, TCRdb lists one entry per CDR3 protein, DNA absent. The table counts around 410,000 distinct CDR3 sequences; around 2.3% lies in the top ten. Overall study results and limits: The authors could not tell different T cell subtypes apart. Patients received differing immunosuppressive treatments, which may have added variability to their repertoires.

The gene calls are TRBV5-1 and TRBJ2-3; the TRBD2 assignment by TCRdb is unverifiable without DNA. The sequencing sample was made of blood. The receptor was isolated from a human donor with ulcerative colitis or Crohn's disease, or a healthy co-twin of an affected twin (not recorded which). The CDR3 sequence is CASQALTSGGTTDTQYF.